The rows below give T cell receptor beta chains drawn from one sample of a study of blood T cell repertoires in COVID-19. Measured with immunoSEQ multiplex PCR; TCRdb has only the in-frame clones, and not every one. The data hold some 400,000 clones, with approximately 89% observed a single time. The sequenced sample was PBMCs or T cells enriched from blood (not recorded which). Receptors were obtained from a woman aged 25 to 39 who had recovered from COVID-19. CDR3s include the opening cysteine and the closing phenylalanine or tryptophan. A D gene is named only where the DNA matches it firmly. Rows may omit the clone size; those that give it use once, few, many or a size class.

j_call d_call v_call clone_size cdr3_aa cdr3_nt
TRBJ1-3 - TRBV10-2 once CASVQGNTIYF TGCGCCAGCGTTCAGGGAAACACCATATATTTT
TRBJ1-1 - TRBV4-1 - CASSQDYRGDEAFF TGCGCCAGCAGCCAAGATTATCGGGGTGATGAAGCTTTCTTT
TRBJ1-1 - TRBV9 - CASSALIKNTEAFF TGTGCCAGCAGCGCCCTAATCAAGAACACTGAAGCTTTCTTT
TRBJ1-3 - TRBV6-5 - CASSRQGIGNTIYF TGTGCCAGCAGCCGGCAGGGGATCGGAAACACCATATATTTT
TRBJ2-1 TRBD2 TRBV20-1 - CSASPSGVRNEQFF TGCAGTGCTAGTCCCAGCGGGGTTCGCAATGAGCAGTTCTTC
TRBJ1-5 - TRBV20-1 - CSASYGVRIPSEFNQPQHF TGCAGTGCTAGTTACGGGGTTAGGATCCCGTCCGAATTTAATCAGCCCCAGCATTTT
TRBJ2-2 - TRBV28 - CASTTTLPNTGELFF TGTGCCAGCACAACAACACTACCGAACACCGGGGAGCTGTTTTTT
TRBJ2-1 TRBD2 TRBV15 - CATSSTSGRYNEQFF TGTGCCACCAGCAGTACTAGCGGGAGGTACAATGAGCAGTTCTTC
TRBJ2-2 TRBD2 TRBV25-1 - CASSESGLAGDTGELFF TGTGCCAGCAGTGAATCCGGGCTAGCGGGAGACACCGGGGAGCTGTTTTTT
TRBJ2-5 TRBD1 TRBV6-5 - CASSTPATRGETQYF TGTGCCAGCAGTACCCCAGCGACCAGGGGGGAGACCCAGTACTTC
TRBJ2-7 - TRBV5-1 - CASSPGGGGRYEQYF TGCGCCAGCAGCCCGGGAGGAGGGGGGCGTTACGAGCAGTACTTC
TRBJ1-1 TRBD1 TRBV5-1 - CASSWTGGSEAFF TGCGCCAGCAGCTGGACAGGGGGCTCTGAAGCTTTCTTT
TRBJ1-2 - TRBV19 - CASSIGSGNYGYTF TGTGCCAGTAGTATAGGATCAGGGAACTATGGCTACACCTTC
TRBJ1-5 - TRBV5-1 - CASSLGASQPQHF TGCGCCAGCAGCTTGGGAGCTTCGCAGCCCCAGCATTTT
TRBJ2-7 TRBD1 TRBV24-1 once CATSDSARQGVYEQYF TGTGCCACCAGTGATTCCGCCAGACAGGGGGTGTACGAGCAGTACTTC
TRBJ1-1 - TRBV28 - CASSLSSSEAFF TGTGCCAGCAGTCTCAGTTCGTCTGAAGCTTTCTTT
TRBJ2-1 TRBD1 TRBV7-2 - CASSWTGSGPYNEQFF TGTGCCAGCAGCTGGACAGGGTCTGGTCCCTACAATGAGCAGTTCTTC
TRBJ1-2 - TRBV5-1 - CASSPAPRGANYGYTF TGCGCCAGCAGCCCTGCCCCAAGAGGCGCTAACTATGGCTACACCTTC
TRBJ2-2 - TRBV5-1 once CASSLGMIATNTGELFF TGCGCCAGCAGCTTGGGGATGATAGCGACGAACACCGGGGAGCTGTTTTTT
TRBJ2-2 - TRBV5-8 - CASNPWAIRPNTGELFF TGTGCCAGCAACCCTTGGGCGATCAGACCGAACACCGGGGAGCTGTTTTTT
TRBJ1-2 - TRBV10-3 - CAISETQNYGYTF TGTGCCATCAGTGAGACACAGAACTATGGCTACACCTTC
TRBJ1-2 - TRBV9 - CASSAIATENYGYTF TGTGCCAGCAGCGCAATCGCGACAGAGAACTATGGCTACACCTTC
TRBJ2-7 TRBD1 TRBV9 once CASSRDRSSYEQYF TGTGCCAGCAGCCGGGACAGGAGCTCCTACGAGCAGTACTTC
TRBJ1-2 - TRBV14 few CASSQQGYGYTF TGTGCCAGCAGCCAACAGGGTTATGGCTACACCTTC
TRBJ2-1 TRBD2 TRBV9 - CASSERTSPEYNEQFF TGTGCCAGCAGCGAAAGGACTAGCCCCGAGTACAATGAGCAGTTCTTC
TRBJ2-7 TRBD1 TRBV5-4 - CASSLRDSAYEQYF TGTGCCAGCAGCTTGCGGGACAGTGCCTACGAGCAGTACTTC
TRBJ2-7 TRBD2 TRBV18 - CASSSLAGGGHEQYF TGTGCCAGCTCATCTTTAGCGGGTGGAGGCCACGAGCAGTACTTC
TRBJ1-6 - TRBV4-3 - CASSQEQGRGVSPLHF TGCGCCAGCAGCCAAGAGCAGGGGAGAGGGGTTTCACCCCTCCACTTT
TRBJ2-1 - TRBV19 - CASREQGRDEQFF TGTGCCAGTAGGGAACAGGGTCGGGATGAGCAGTTCTTC
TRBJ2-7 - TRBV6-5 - CASNSPSQYF TGTGCCAGCAACAGCCCCTCGCAGTACTTC
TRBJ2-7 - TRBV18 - CASSPRVESSYEQYF TGTGCCAGCTCACCCCGAGTAGAAAGCTCCTACGAGCAGTACTTC
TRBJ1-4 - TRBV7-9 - CASSSIQATNEKLFF TGTGCCAGCAGCTCCATACAGGCAACTAATGAAAAACTGTTTTTT
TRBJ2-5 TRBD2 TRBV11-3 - CASSLGGGPGETQYF TGTGCCAGCAGCTTAGGCGGGGGGCCGGGAGAGACCCAGTACTTC
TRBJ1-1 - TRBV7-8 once CASSLLRAGHLNTEAFF TGTGCCAGCAGCTTACTCCGGGCAGGGCATCTGAACACTGAAGCTTTCTTT
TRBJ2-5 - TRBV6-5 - CASSPQGRETQYF TGTGCCAGCAGTCCCCAGGGCCGGGAGACCCAGTACTTC